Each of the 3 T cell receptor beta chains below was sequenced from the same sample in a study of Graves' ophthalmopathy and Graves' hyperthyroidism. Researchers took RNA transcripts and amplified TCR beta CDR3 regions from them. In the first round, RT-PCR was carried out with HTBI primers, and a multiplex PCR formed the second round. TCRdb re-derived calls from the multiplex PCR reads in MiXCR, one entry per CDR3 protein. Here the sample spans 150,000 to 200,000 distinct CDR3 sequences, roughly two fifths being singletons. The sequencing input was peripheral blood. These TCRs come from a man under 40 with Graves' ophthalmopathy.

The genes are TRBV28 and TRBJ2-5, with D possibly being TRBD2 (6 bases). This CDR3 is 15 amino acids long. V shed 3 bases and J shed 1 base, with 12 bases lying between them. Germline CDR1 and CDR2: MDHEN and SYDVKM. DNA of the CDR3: TGTGCCAGCAGTTTGCCGCTAGCGATCCAAGAGACCCAGTACTTC. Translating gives CASSLPLAIQETQYF.

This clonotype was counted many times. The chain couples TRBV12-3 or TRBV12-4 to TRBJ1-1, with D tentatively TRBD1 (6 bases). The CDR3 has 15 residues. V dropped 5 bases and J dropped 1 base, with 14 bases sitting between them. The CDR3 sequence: CASSPSQGGNTEAFF. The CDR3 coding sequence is TGTGCCAGCAGTCCCTCACAGGGAGGGAACACTGAAGCTTTCTTT.

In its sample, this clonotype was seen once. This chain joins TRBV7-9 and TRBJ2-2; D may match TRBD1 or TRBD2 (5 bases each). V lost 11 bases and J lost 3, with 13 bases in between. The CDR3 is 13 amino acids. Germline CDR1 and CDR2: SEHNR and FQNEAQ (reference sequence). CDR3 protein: CAGDVGDTGELFF. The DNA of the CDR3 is TGTGCCGGGGACGTTGGGGACACCGGGGAGCTGTTTTTT. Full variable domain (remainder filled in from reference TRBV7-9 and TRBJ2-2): DTGVSQNPRHKITKRGQNVTFRCDPISEHNRLYWYRQTLGQGPEFLTYFQNEAQLEKSRLLSDRFSAERPKGSFSTLEIQRTEQGDSAMYLCAGDVGDTGELFFGEGSRLTVL.